This T cell receptor (beta chain) comes out of a study of beta chain features in type 1 diabetes (dated 2018 in TCRdb). With regard to the full study: Mean age, gender distribution, total cell number and subset yield did not differ between patients and healthy donors. Across all samples, around 99 million sorted cells were examined, and cell number per subset correlated strongly with RNA yield. The study compared TCRB repertoires of sorted circulating CD4+ T cell subsets between recently diagnosed type 1 diabetes patients and matched healthy donors. Whereas all 28 donors provided naive and central memory subsets, regulatory and stem cell-like memory subsets were isolated from just 8 patients and about 8 healthy donors.

For this chain, trimming is 6 bases at the V end and 9 bases at the J end, and the number of junction bases without a gene match is 3. The germline V gene encodes CDR1 MNHNY and CDR2 SVGAGI (reference sequence). Including the terminal cysteine and phenylalanine, the CDR3 comprises 13 residues. Just the 39-base CDR3 DNA is kept, in frame starting at base 1. The investigation overall reported the following: Fewer insertions and more nucleotide deletions at VDJ recombination sites were observed in patients with type 1 diabetes, implying thymic rearrangement abnormalities. Sequencing cDNA rather than genomic DNA could over-represent highly expressing activated cells, although activation and CD3 levels did not differ between groups. The naive, central memory and regulatory TCRB repertoires appeared to resemble one another more closely among patients than among healthy donors. Because small numbers of individuals were included in the HLA sub-analyses, any influence of HLA type on TCRB rearrangement was left unresolved. Type 1 diabetes patients showed a moderate but significant shortening of TCRB CDR3 length in all four CD4+ subsets. PCR may preferentially amplify shorter templates, but because patient and control samples were amplified and corrected together, any resulting skew would affect both groups equally.

All of the isolated RNA was reverse transcribed with the High Capacity cDNA Reverse Transcription Kit, so expressed TCRB transcripts were sequenced. Deep immunoSEQ sequencing was performed on naive, central memory and regulatory T cell samples, with an average of around 3.5 million total reads per sample. Sorted cells were lysed in RLT buffer and RNA was extracted with DNase-treated RNeasy Micro or Mini kits, depending on cell number. To prevent cross-contamination, every cell subset was processed on its own, while patient and healthy donor samples were processed together. The immunoSEQ multiplex PCR was used to amplify TCRB sequences from cDNA, yielding 87-bp fragments that span the CDR3 region. Amplicons were sequenced on the Illumina HiSeq platform. From the authors' description of their analysis: PCR bias was computationally corrected using synthetic template baselines, reads within Hamming distance 2 were collapsed, and singletons that could not be merged were discarded. Reads were aligned to IMGT to assign V, D and J genes, CDR3 length, and insertions or deletions at six rearrangement sites. Within each subset, clonotype counts were normalized to sorted cell number, and only after that were true diversity and Gini coefficients computed with the tcR R package. Repertoire sharing was quantified using the overlap coefficient calculated on TCRB nucleotide sequences. As a proxy for the pre-selection repertoire, out-of-frame TCRB sequences from naive cells were analyzed. TCRdb took this table from immuneACCESS and kept in-frame rearrangements with V and J called. Such tables lack part of the clones; where checked against another copy, unresolved V genes explain under half of the gap, and the rest is unexplained. That table gives V, J and clone size, and the DNA gave D and trimming. This sample gives more than 300,000 clones in total; roughly 13% of them show up just once. The ten largest make up about 0.018% of the sample.

From each donor, a single peripheral blood sample of around 0.12 L on average was drawn into heparinised tubes. Naive, central memory, regulatory and stem cell-like memory CD4+ T cells were sorted on a BD FACSAria II using a panel including CD45RO, CCR7, CD25, CD127, CD95 and CD27. All sorted populations exceeded 95% purity. Right away, PBMCs were isolated by Lymphoprep density gradient centrifugation and were stained directly, with no culture step. Samples were stained and sorted in pairs, with one healthy donor and one patient per experiment, so that batch effects were minimized. Regarding this clone: Its target antigen remains unknown. Base qualities are not recorded, but no much larger clone differs from it by a single base.

The TCR was taken from a man in his late teens or twenties in good health. The sample comprised naive CD4+ T cells from blood. Read against the paper, the sample's cell subset or site label means: true naive CD4+ T cells. The chain couples TRBV6-6 to TRBJ1-6, with TRBD1 identical over 9 junction bases. The encoded CDR3 is CASSRDRVSPLHF. The DNA sequence is as follows: TGTGCCAGCAGCCGGGACAGGGTTTCACCCCTCCACTTT.